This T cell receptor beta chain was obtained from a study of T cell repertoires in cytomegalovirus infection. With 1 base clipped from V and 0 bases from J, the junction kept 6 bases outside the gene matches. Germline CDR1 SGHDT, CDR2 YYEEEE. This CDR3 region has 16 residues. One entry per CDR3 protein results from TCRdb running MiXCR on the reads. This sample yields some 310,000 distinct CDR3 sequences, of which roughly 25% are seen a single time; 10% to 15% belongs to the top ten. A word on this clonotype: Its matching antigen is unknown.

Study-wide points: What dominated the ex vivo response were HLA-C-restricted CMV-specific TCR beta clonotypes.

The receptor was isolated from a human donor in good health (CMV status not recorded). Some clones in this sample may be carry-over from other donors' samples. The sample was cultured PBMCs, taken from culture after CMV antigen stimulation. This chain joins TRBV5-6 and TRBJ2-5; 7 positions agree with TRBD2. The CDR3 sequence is CASSLLSSGNQETQYF. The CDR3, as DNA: TGTGCCAGCAGCTTGCTGTCTAGCGGAAACCAAGAGACCCAGTACTTC.